Listed below are T cell receptor beta chains from one sample, sequenced in a study of CD4 and CD8 cells across lung adenocarcinoma regions. TCRdb used MiXCR to reprocess the PCR reads, holding one entry per CDR3 protein. The data show several thousand distinct CDR3 sequences, roughly 53% seen once. The sequencing input was CD8+ T cells from the center of a lung tumor. The receptors here all came from a male donor with lung adenocarcinoma. The CD4 and CD8 labels of this study may be unreliable. The conserved cysteine and the conserved F or W are not part of the CDR3 here. Each record gives: V gene, J gene, CDR3 protein.

TRBV14	TRBJ2-1	ASSQDLRGKRF
TRBV6-1	TRBJ2-3	ASRGTDTDTQY
TRBV6-1	TRBJ2-4	ASSEFGGRSILAKNIQY
TRBV27	TRBJ2-1	ASSLSGSPMRSYNEQF
TRBV6-1	TRBJ2-1	ASSDSLAGVYNEQF
TRBV10-1	TRBJ1-6	ASIDPGTGQGFEGNSPLH
TRBV6-1	-	ASSSGTGVWNEQF
TRBV7-3	TRBJ2-1	ASSLAGAFNEQF
TRBV6-1	TRBJ1-3	ASRATGANSGNTIY
TRBV6-5	TRBJ2-1	ASSYEQGLGQF
TRBV7-2	TRBJ2-7	ASSLGGATSSYEQY
TRBV6-1	TRBJ2-2	ASSETGRAGELF
TRBV6-1	-	ASSQRLAEYEQY
TRBV4-2	TRBJ1-2	ASSQEGSQAYGYT
TRBV11-2	TRBJ2-1	ASSLEGPSYSEQF
TRBV10-1	TRBJ2-2	ASSPGMRGELF
TRBV3-1	TRBJ2-5	ASSQDLRETQY
TRBV10-3	TRBJ2-3	AISSDFTDTQY
TRBV4-1	TRBJ2-1	ASSRSGRAKGQF
TRBV6-1	-	ASSEDHAYEQY
TRBV6-5	TRBJ2-2	ASSYVGNTGRLT
TRBV20-1	TRBJ2-1	SDTGGLDNEQF
TRBV6-2/TRBV6-3	TRBJ2-1	ASSYLQDNEQF
TRBV4-1	TRBJ2-3	ASSQGIADTQY
TRBV6-1	-	ASRLLAGGSYEQY
TRBV6-1	TRBJ2-5	ASLFVETQY
TRBV6-1	-	ATPGGRSWHYEQY
TRBV5-1	TRBJ2-1	ASSEAGVSGEQF
TRBV10-1	TRBJ2-3	ASSGLTSTDTQY
TRBV6-1	-	ASSEREQETQF
TRBV6-5	TRBJ2-7	ASSFGTSAYEQY
TRBV6-5	TRBJ2-2	ASSPKWTGELF
TRBV6-1	TRBJ2-3	ASNRLAGKGSDTQY
TRBV6-1	-	ASSRTSGVQETQY
TRBV10-2	TRBJ2-1	ASSESHLGNEQF
TRBV6-1	TRBJ2-2	ASSEVLAGELF
TRBV6-5	TRBJ2-5	ASSYVGNTIQETQY
TRBV6-5	TRBJ1-5	ASSLFSNQPQH
TRBV7-8	TRBJ2-1	ASSWGQGSYNEQF
TRBV6-1	TRBJ2-1	ASRLAGPRRFNNEQF
TRBV7-3	TRBJ2-7	ASSQQGFGEQY
TRBV12-3/TRBV12-4	TRBJ2-3	ASSHGQSTDTQY
TRBV7-2	TRBJ2-3	AIKPGLTIGDTQY
TRBV6-1	TRBJ2-1	ASNLAGGLNEQF
TRBV6-5	TRBJ1-1	ASSSTGGGVNTEAF
TRBV6-1	TRBJ2-2	ASNGQGAGTGELF
TRBV6-5	TRBJ1-2	ASILTPGDNYGYT
TRBV6-1	TRBJ1-3	ASRGQGLSGNTIY
TRBV5-4	TRBJ2-5	ASSGRERTQY
TRBV6-1	TRBJ2-3	ASKTSGRDTQY
TRBV6-1	TRBJ2-2	ASALNTGELF
TRBV6-2/TRBV6-3	TRBJ2-4	ASSYEGSIQY
TRBV10-1	TRBJ2-4	GSVLGRRAKNTQY
TRBV6-5	TRBJ2-3	ASSYSLAEFTDTQY